A selection of T cell receptor beta chains follows, all from one sample in a study of blood T cell repertoires in COVID-19. Profiling relied on immunoSEQ multiplex PCR, and the TCRdb table lists in-frame clones only, not all of them. Counted here are some 190,000 clones, 75% to 90% occurring once; the ten biggest clones make up about 2.2%. Sequenced material: PBMCs or T cells enriched from blood (not recorded which). These receptors were taken from a woman aged 40 to 50 with acute COVID-19. Each CDR3 is given with its conserved first and last residue. D genes are given only for firm matches. The listing skips clone size in some rows; elsewhere it reads once, few, many or a size class.

j_gene | abundance | v_gene | d_gene | CDR3aa | CDR3nt
TRBJ2-7 | . | TRBV7-2 | TRBD2 | CASSLRLAVNEQYF | TGTGCCAGCAGCTTGAGACTAGCGGTTAACGAGCAGTACTTC
TRBJ2-1 | . | TRBV5-4 | TRBD2 | CASRPSGGANEQFF | TGTGCCAGCAGGCCTAGCGGGGGGGCTAATGAGCAGTTCTTC
TRBJ2-5 | . | TRBV5-1 | . | CASSPGTLQETQYF | TGCGCCAGCAGCCCTGGGACACTCCAAGAGACCCAGTACTTC
TRBJ2-1 | . | TRBV19 | . | CASTPSSYNEQFF | TGTGCCAGTACCCCGAGCTCCTACAATGAGCAGTTCTTC
TRBJ1-6 | . | TRBV12-5 | . | CASGLILTGTEYITSPLHF | TGTGCTAGTGGTTTGATCCTGACAGGAACAGAATATATCACTTCACCCCTCCACTTT
TRBJ2-2 | . | TRBV4-1 | TRBD1 | CASSQVAGGTGELFF | TGCGCCAGCAGCCAAGTCGCAGGGGGCACCGGGGAGCTGTTTTTT
TRBJ2-7 | . | TRBV4-1 | TRBD2 | CASSQVYPSGEYEQYF | TGCGCCAGCAGCCAAGTGTATCCTAGCGGGGAATACGAGCAGTACTTC
TRBJ2-1 | . | TRBV10-3 | TRBD1 | CAISPGQNYNEQFF | TGTGCCATCAGTCCGGGACAGAACTACAATGAGCAGTTCTTC
TRBJ2-2 | . | TRBV7-9 | TRBD1 | CASSRGQGSVGELFF | TGTGCCAGCAGCCGAGGACAGGGATCGGTCGGGGAGCTGTTTTTT
TRBJ2-3 | . | TRBV24-1 | TRBD2 | CATSDLRGGASDTQYF | TGTGCCACCAGTGATTTGCGCGGGGGGGCCTCAGATACGCAGTATTTT
TRBJ2-7 | . | TRBV28 | . | CATQPRGVPSYEQYF | TGTGCCACCCAGCCCAGGGGCGTGCCGTCCTACGAGCAGTACTTC
TRBJ2-2 | . | TRBV19 | . | CASRLQGTGELFF | TGTGCCAGTAGACTACAGGGCACCGGGGAGCTGTTTTTT
TRBJ1-2 | . | TRBV9 | . | CASSVGDSWGYGYTF | TGTGCCAGCAGCGTAGGTGACAGTTGGGGCTATGGCTACACCTTC
TRBJ2-3 | . | TRBV6-2/TRBV6-3 | . | CASSPVSNTQYF | TGTGCCAGCAGTCCGGTCTCGAATACGCAGTATTTT
TRBJ1-3 | once | TRBV11-2 | . | CASSSSGGTLLSGNTIYF | TGTGCCAGCAGCTCATCGGGTGGGACTCTCCTCTCTGGAAACACCATATATTTT
TRBJ1-4 | . | TRBV18 | TRBD1 | CASSPPDRGGEKLFF | TGTGCCAGCTCACCACCGGACAGGGGCGGGGAAAAACTGTTTTTT
TRBJ2-7 | . | TRBV5-1 | TRBD1 | CASSLTPAGTGYEQYF | TGCGCCAGCAGCTTAACACCCGCCGGGACAGGCTACGAGCAGTACTTC
TRBJ2-5 | . | TRBV6-2/TRBV6-3 | . | CASSPSYRGETQYF | TGTGCCAGCAGTCCCTCATACCGAGGGGAGACCCAGTACTTC
TRBJ1-3 | . | TRBV28 | . | CASSPMDGGMGNTIYF | TGTGCCAGCAGTCCGATGGACGGAGGAATGGGAAACACCATATATTTT
TRBJ2-1 | . | TRBV28 | TRBD2 | CASSSPALAGPYNEQFF | TGTGCCAGCAGTTCGCCCGCCCTAGCGGGGCCATACAATGAGCAGTTCTTC
TRBJ2-1 | . | TRBV9 | TRBD2 | CASSPRTSGGAYNEQFF | TGTGCCAGCAGCCCCCGGACTAGCGGGGGGGCCTACAATGAGCAGTTCTTC
TRBJ2-1 | . | TRBV28 | . | CASSGNGVSSYNEQFF | TGTGCCAGCAGCGGGAACGGGGTCTCCTCCTACAATGAGCAGTTCTTC
TRBJ1-6 | . | TRBV27 | TRBD1 | CASSLRLGQGNSPLHF | TGTGCCAGCAGTTTACGCCTGGGACAGGGTAATTCACCCCTCCACTTT
TRBJ2-1 | . | TRBV6-5 | TRBD2 | CASSTGTNSYNEQFF | TGTGCCAGCAGTACTGGGACTAACTCCTACAATGAGCAGTTCTTC
TRBJ1-1 | . | TRBV28 | . | CASTPGHTLTEAFF | TGTGCCAGCACCCCAGGACATACCCTCACTGAAGCTTTCTTT
TRBJ1-2 | few | TRBV7-8 | . | CASSLDRARDGYTF | TGTGCCAGCAGCTTAGACAGGGCCCGGGATGGCTACACCTTC
TRBJ2-7 | . | TRBV6-1 | TRBD2 | CASSEATSGMYEQYF | TGTGCCAGCAGTGAAGCGACTAGCGGGATGTACGAGCAGTACTTC